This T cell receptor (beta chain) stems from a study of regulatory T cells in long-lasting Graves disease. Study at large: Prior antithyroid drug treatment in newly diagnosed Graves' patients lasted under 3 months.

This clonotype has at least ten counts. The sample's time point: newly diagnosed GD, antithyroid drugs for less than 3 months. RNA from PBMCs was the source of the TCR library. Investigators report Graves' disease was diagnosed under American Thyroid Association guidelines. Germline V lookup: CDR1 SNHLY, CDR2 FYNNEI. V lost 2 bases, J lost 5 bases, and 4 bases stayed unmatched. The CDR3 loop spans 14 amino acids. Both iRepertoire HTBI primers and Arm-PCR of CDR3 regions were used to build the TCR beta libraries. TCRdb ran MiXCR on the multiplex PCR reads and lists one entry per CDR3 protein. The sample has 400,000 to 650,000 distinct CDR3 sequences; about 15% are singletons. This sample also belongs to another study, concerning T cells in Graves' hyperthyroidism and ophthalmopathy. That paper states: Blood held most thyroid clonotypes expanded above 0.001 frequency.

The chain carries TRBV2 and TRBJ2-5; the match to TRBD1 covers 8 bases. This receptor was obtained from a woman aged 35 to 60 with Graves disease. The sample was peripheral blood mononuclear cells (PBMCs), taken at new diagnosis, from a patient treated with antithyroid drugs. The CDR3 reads CASSEQGARETQYF. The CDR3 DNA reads TGTGCCAGCAGTGAACAGGGGGCTCGTGAGACCCAGTACTTC.